This T cell receptor beta chain was found in a study of CD8+ T cells in alopecia areata. Across the study: Treated individuals took tofacitinib by mouth, 5 to 10 mg twice daily. Whole-study results and caveats: Within the top 100, expanded CD8+ clones significantly decreased with tofacitinib, as did scalp clonality. Sharing of TCRs across patients appeared less clear than in mice, possibly for HLA-related reasons.

With respect to this clone: Its target is unknown.

CDR1 is SGHDN and CDR2 is FVKESK in the germline V gene. Between the trimmed V and J ends, which lost 4 bases and 4 bases, there was a span of 11 bases. CDR3 length: 13 amino acids. Noted treatment: oral pan-JAK inhibitor, 5-10 mg twice daily. Reverse transcribed after extraction, RNA yielded cDNA as the sequencing template. The protocol was immunoSEQ multiplex PCR, while the TCRdb copy is restricted to in-frame clones and leaves out a portion. The sample includes roughly 170,000 clones, around 60% seen only once; the top ten take approximately 12%. This specimen consisted of CD8+ T cells sorted from blood, obtained at week 24, from a patient treated with tofacitinib. The chain carries TRBV14 and TRBJ2-7; D is unclear. The origin of this receptor is a human donor with alopecia areata. The CDR3 sequence: CASSLLYPYEQYF. Written as DNA, the CDR3 is TGTGCCAGCAGCCTTTTATATCCGTACGAGCAGTACTTC.